These T cell receptor beta chains were read from a single sample in a study of T cells in Graves' hyperthyroidism and ophthalmopathy. TCRdb processed the multiplex PCR reads anew with MiXCR; each CDR3 protein has one entry. The repertoire holds some 300,000 distinct CDR3 sequences, with approximately 13% as singletons. What was sequenced was blood. The receptors stem from a middle-aged woman with Graves' hyperthyroidism. Both conserved end residues are trimmed from each CDR3. Rows may omit the clone size; those that give it use once, few, many or a size class.

j_call clone_size v_call cdr3_aa
TRBJ2-2 . TRBV5-1 ASGERENTGELF
TRBJ1-5 many TRBV2 ASRGQGNQPQH
TRBJ1-2 few TRBV7-8 ASSLVGMRSNYGYT
TRBJ2-5 many TRBV20-1 SAIGKLAEETQY
TRBJ2-1 many TRBV28 ASSVSGRNEQF
TRBJ2-5 many TRBV27 ASSFLTSGREVHETQY
TRBJ1-4 many TRBV29-1 SVGGRDEKLF
TRBJ1-4 many TRBV4-2 ASSQDIEKLF
TRBJ2-1 few TRBV6-5 ASSYSRAHAEQF
TRBJ1-2 few TRBV14 ASSPILGLGYGYT
TRBJ2-3 many TRBV5-1 ASSRDGGRDTQY
TRBJ2-1 few TRBV6-4 ASSALSGSSSEQF
TRBJ2-1 . TRBV7-2 ASSFRSGNYNEQF
TRBJ2-3 many TRBV15 ATNRFIGTSGGDTQY
TRBJ2-2 many TRBV27 ASKVQGRTGELF
TRBJ1-3 once TRBV19 ASSRGQPRAFGMSGNTIY
TRBJ1-1 many TRBV11-3 ASSPDFLGGNTEAF
TRBJ1-2 . TRBV7-2 ASRATQSEGYT
TRBJ1-5 many TRBV2 ASKGVEGNQPQH
TRBJ2-5 . TRBV20-1 SARDSVRDSFETQY
TRBJ1-1 . TRBV18 ASSPLRAVKTEAF
TRBJ2-1 . TRBV12-3/TRBV12-4 ASSLDGMYNEQF
TRBJ1-1 many TRBV28 ASSLVDRKNTEAF